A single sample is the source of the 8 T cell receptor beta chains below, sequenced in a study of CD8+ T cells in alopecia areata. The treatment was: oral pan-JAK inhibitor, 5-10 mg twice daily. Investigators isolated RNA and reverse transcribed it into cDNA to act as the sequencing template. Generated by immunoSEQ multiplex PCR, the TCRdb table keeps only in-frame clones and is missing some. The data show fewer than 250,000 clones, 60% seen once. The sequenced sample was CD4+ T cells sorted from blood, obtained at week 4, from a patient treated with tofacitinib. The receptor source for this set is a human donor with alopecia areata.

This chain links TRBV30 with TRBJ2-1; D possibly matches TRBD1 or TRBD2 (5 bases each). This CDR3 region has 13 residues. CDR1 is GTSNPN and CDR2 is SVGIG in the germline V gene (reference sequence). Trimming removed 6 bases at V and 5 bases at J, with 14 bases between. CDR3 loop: CACFRGAHNEQFF. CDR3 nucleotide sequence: TGTGCCTGCTTCCGGGGCGCTCACAATGAGCAGTTCTTC.

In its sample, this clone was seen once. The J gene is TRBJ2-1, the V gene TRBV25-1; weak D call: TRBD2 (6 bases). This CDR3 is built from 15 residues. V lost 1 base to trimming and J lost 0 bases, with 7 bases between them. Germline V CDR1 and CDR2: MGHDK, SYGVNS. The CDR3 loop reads CASSEFGGSYNEQFF. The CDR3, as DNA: TGTGCCAGCAGTGAATTCGGGGGCTCCTACAATGAGCAGTTCTTC.

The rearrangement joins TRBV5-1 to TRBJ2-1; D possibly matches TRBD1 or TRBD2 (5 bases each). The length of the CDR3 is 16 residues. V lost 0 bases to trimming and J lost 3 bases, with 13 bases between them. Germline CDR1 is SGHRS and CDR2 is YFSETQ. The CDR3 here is CASSLEGIALYNEQFF. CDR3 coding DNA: TGCGCCAGCAGCTTGGAGGGGATAGCGCTCTACAATGAGCAGTTCTTC.

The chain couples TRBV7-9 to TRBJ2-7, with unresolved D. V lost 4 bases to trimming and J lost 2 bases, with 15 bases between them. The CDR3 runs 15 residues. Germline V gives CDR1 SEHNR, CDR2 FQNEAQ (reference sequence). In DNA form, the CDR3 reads TGTGCCAGCAGCTCCCCTTTTGAGCTAACCTACGAGCAGTACTTC. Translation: CASSSPFELTYEQYF.

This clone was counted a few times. The DNA of the CDR3 is TGTGCCAGCAGAACTACGGGTGGGCAGCAGCCCCAGCATTTT. It codes for CASRTTGGQQPQHF. J is TRBJ1-5 and V is TRBV2; D not resolved. CDR3 length equals 14 residues. Per germline, CDR1 SNHLY and CDR2 FYNNEI. Trimming removed 6 bases at V and 7 bases at J, with 16 bases between.

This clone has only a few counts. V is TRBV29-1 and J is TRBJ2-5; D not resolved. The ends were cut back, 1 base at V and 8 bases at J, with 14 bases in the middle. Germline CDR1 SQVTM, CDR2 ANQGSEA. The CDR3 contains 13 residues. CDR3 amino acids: CSVEVGRFATQYF. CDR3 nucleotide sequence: TGCAGCGTTGAAGTCGGCAGGTTCGCTACCCAGTACTTC.

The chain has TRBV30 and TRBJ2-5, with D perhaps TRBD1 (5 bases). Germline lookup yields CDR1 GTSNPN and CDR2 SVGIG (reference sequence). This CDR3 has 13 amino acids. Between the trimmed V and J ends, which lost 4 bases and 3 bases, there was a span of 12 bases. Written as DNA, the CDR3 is TGTGCCTGGACAAGAGACAGTAAAGAGACCCAGTACTTC. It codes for CAWTRDSKETQYF.

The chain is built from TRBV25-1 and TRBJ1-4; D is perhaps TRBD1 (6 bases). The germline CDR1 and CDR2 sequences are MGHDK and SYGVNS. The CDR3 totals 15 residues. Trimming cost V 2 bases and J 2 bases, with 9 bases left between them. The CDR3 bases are TGTGCCAGCAGTGAAGGGGGCAGCACTAATGAAAAACTGTTTTTT. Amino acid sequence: CASSEGGSTNEKLFF.